This T cell receptor (beta chain) was captured in a study of cytomegalovirus exposure and HLA in healthy donors. Findings and caveats of the study: Serostatus for CMV was the only available immune exposure information.

PCR used 60 Vbeta primers and 13 Jbeta primers. Libraries were prepared by immunoSEQ multiplex PCR; TCRdb keeps only in-frame clonotypes and omits some of them. The sample records approximately 54,000 clones, approximately 86% being singletons. The V end was cut by 3 bases, the J end by 6 bases, with 7 bases between. The length of the CDR3 is 11 residues. CDR1 SGHDT and CDR2 YYEEEE come from the germline V gene. Of note for this clone: What it binds is not known.

The sequenced material came from PBMCs. The TCR originated in a young woman in good health and CMV-seronegative. V and J are TRBV5-6 and TRBJ2-7; D ambiguous. The CDR3 DNA follows: TGTGCCAGCAGCTCCACTCTCGAGCAGTACTTC. Translated, it gives CASSSTLEQYF. Full variable domain (rest looked up from reference TRBV5-6 and TRBJ2-7): DAGVTQSPTHLIKTRGQQVTLRCSPKSGHDTVSWYQQALGQGPQFIFQYYEEEERQRGNFPDRFSGHQFPNYSSELNVNALLLGDSALYLCASSSTLEQYFGPGTRLTVT.